A single sample gave rise to the 24 T cell receptor beta chains below, sequenced in a study of CD8+ T cells in alopecia areata. In each case, RNA was isolated and then reverse transcribed into cDNA as the sequencing template. Data came from immunoSEQ multiplex PCR; TCRdb stores just in-frame clones and leaves some out. The sample includes about 100,000 clones, roughly 84% of them seen just once. Regarding treatment: oral pan-JAK inhibitor, 5-10 mg twice daily. The sequenced sample was CD8+ T cells sorted from blood, obtained at week 24, from a patient treated with tofacitinib. These receptors originate from a human donor with alopecia areata.

The chain has TRBV19 and TRBJ1-1; D is uncertain. Germline V gene lookup returns CDR1 LNHDA and CDR2 SQIVND (reference sequence). The V end lost 4 bases, the J end lost 3 bases, and 6 bases lay between the germline ends. This CDR3 is 12 amino acids long. The CDR3 nucleotides are TGTGCCAGTAGTAATCCGGACACTGAAGCTTTCTTT. Its translation is CASSNPDTEAFF.

This chain uses TRBV6-4 with TRBJ1-1; tentatively, D is TRBD1 (5 bases). CDR3 size: 13 residues. Germline CDR1 is MRHNA and CDR2 is SNTAGT. The V end was cut by 4 bases, the J end by 4 bases, with 10 bases between. CDR3: CASSADMGTEAFF. As DNA, the CDR3 is TGTGCCAGCAGTGCGGACATGGGCACTGAAGCTTTCTTT.

This clone is medium-sized (0.01 to 0.1%) in the sample. V usage is TRBV19 and J usage is TRBJ2-7, with D perhaps TRBD1 or TRBD2 (5 bases each). This CDR3 contains 14 residues. Germline V gene sequence: CDR1 LNHDA, CDR2 SQIVND (reference sequence). V was pared by 6 bases and J by 0 bases, with 12 bases between. The CDR3 loop is CASRGTWSSYEQYF. As DNA, the CDR3 is TGTGCCAGTAGGGGGACGTGGAGCTCCTACGAGCAGTACTTC. The full variable domain, rest sourced from reference TRBV19 and TRBJ2-7, is DGGITQSPKYLFRKEGQNVTLSCEQNLNHDAMYWYRQDPGQGLRLIYYSQIVNDFQKGDIAEGYSVSREKKESFPLTVTSAQKNPTAFYLCASRGTWSSYEQYFGPGTRLTVT.

The rearrangement links TRBV7-6 to TRBJ2-1; D might be TRBD1 (5 bases). CDR1 is SGHVS, CDR2 FNYEAQ, per germline. Trimming took 1 base from V and 0 from J, leaving 10 bases between them. This CDR3 region has 16 residues. CDR3 amino acids: CASSLVADSSYNEQFF. The CDR3 coding sequence is TGTGCCAGCAGCTTAGTAGCCGACAGCTCCTACAATGAGCAGTTCTTC.

In this sample, this clone turned up once. CDR3 DNA: TGTGCCAGCAGCGAAGGGGGGTCCTACGAGCAGTACTTC. Translation: CASSEGGSYEQYF. V and J are TRBV4-2 and TRBJ2-7; D is possibly TRBD1 or TRBD2 (6 bases each). Germline assignment: CDR1 LGHNA and CDR2 YNFKEQ. V shed 5 bases and J shed 1 base, with 9 bases lying between them. The CDR3 totals 13 residues.

The chain combines TRBV2 with TRBJ1-5, with D possibly matching TRBD1 (6 bases). Germline CDR1 SNHLY, CDR2 FYNNEI. Trimming removed 11 bases at V and 3 bases at J, with 14 bases between. This CDR3 is 13 amino acids long. This CDR3 is CASAGANNQPQHF. The CDR3 coding sequence is TGTGCCTCTGCGGGGGCCAACAATCAGCCCCAGCATTTT.

There are a few counts of this clone. The V call is TRBV30, the J call TRBJ2-7; the D call may be TRBD1 or TRBD2 (6 bases each). The CDR3 covers 15 residues. The germline CDR1 and CDR2 sequences are GTSNPN and SVGIG (reference sequence). V dropped 0 bases and J dropped 1 base, with 13 bases sitting between them. CDR3 sequence (DNA): TGTGCCTGGAGTGTAGCCGTAGGGGGGTCCTACGAGCAGTACTTC. Residues: CAWSVAVGGSYEQYF.

The chain combines TRBV6-5 with TRBJ1-1, with 7 bases matching TRBD1. The CDR3 loop spans 13 amino acids. The V gene end was trimmed by 2 bases and the J gene end by 10 bases; junction bases not matched to a gene: 7. In germline, CDR1 is MNHEY, CDR2 SVGAGI. The CDR3 nucleotides read TGTGCCAGCAGTTACGGGGCGGCAGGGGGAGCTTTCTTT. This translates into CASSYGAAGGAFF.

The chain employs TRBV6-5 and TRBJ2-7; TRBD2 agrees at 9 bases. The CDR3 contains 14 residues. The V and J ends lost 0 bases and 11 bases, in that order; junction bases with no gene match: 8. CDR1 and CDR2 (germline): MNHEY, SVGAGI. The CDR3 nucleotides are TGTGCCAGCAGTTACTCTCGGAGCGGGGGGTACGAGTACTTC. Its protein product is CASSYSRSGGYEYF.

The rearrangement joins TRBV12-5 to TRBJ1-2, with TRBD1 matching over 8 bases. Trimming cost V 1 base and J 2 bases; bases outside gene matches: 6. CDR1 and CDR2 from the germline V gene are LGHNT and FRNRAP. The CDR3 totals 16 residues. CDR3 sequence reads: CASGLAPGGTNYGYTF. CDR3 nucleotide sequence: TGTGCTAGTGGTTTGGCCCCAGGGGGCACCAACTATGGCTACACCTTC.

The rearrangement joins TRBV1 to TRBJ2-5; the D call in the table, TRBD2, was not verified against the DNA. TRBV1 is termed a pseudogene. The CDR3 is 13 amino acids. Here the CDR3 reads CTSSHRLGRTQYF. As DNA, the CDR3 is TGCACCAGCAGCCATCGCCTAGGTCGGACCCAGTACTTC.

This clone was seen a few times. V and J are TRBV11-2 and TRBJ2-7; D not certain. Trimming took 5 bases from V and 3 from J, leaving 5 bases between them. The CDR3 has 11 amino acids. Germline loops: CDR1 SGHAT, CDR2 FQNNGV. CDR3 sequence reads: CASSQRYEQYF. CDR3 nucleotide sequence: TGTGCCAGCAGCCAACGCTACGAGCAGTACTTC.

The rearrangement joins TRBV29-1 to TRBJ1-1; 7 bases align to TRBD1. This CDR3 is 13 amino acids long. Germline CDR1 reads SQVTM; CDR2 reads ANQGSEA. The V and J ends lost 7 bases and 6 bases, in that order; junction bases with no gene match: 11. The CDR3 reads CSAIPGTEPEAFF. The CDR3 DNA reads as TGCAGCGCTATACCTGGGACAGAACCTGAAGCTTTCTTT.

The chain combines TRBV13 with TRBJ1-3, with D possibly being TRBD1 (6 bases). Germline V CDR1 and CDR2: PRHDT, FYEKMQ (reference sequence). There are 14 residues in the CDR3. With 4 bases removed from V and 0 bases from J, the gap between germline ends came to 7 bases. As DNA, the CDR3 is TGTGCCAGCAGCTCGACAGGCTCTGGAAACACCATATATTTT. This translates into CASSSTGSGNTIYF.

The CDR3 DNA reads TGCGCCAGCAGCTCCCGGACTAGCGGGGGCCCCACAGATACGCAGTATTTT. Translating it yields CASSSRTSGGPTDTQYF. This rearrangement joins TRBV4-1 to TRBJ2-3; 13 positions agree with TRBD2. Germline V lookup: CDR1 MGHRA, CDR2 YSYEKL. V shed 5 bases, J shed 2 bases, and the junction held 7 bases outside the gene matches. The CDR3 runs 17 residues.

This clone has a single count. The chain carries TRBV5-6 and TRBJ2-3, with D maybe TRBD1 (5 bases). V was shortened by 0 bases and J by 1 base, with 6 bases between the two germline ends. CDR1 and CDR2 from the germline V gene are SGHDT and YYEEEE. This CDR3 contains 14 residues. CDR3 region: CASSLGTRTDTQYF. CDR3 sequence (DNA): TGTGCCAGCAGCTTGGGGACACGCACAGATACGCAGTATTTT.

By share, this clone counts as medium-sized (0.01 to 0.1%). This chain connects TRBV7-9 to TRBJ1-1; D remains ambiguous. Germline V CDR1 and CDR2: SEHNR, FQNEAQ (reference sequence). V lost 7 bases to trimming and J lost 2 bases, with 20 bases between them. CDR3 length equals 16 residues. The CDR3 nucleotides are TGTGCCAGCATCCTCACCGGGTCCCGGGGTAACACTGAAGCTTTCTTT. Protein product: CASILTGSRGNTEAFF. The full variable domain, its missing parts supplied by reference TRBV7-9 and TRBJ1-1, is DTGVSQNPRHKITKRGQNVTFRCDPISEHNRLYWYRQTLGQGPEFLTYFQNEAQLEKSRLLSDRFSAERPKGSFSTLEIQRTEQGDSAMYLCASILTGSRGNTEAFFGQGTRLTVV.

This rearrangement joins TRBV5-1 to TRBJ2-7; 8 positions match TRBD1. The V gene end was trimmed by 5 bases and the J gene end by 3 bases; junction bases not matched to a gene: 13. The CDR3 totals 16 residues. CDR1 and CDR2 (germline): SGHRS, YFSETQ. The CDR3: CASRPRSTGENYEQYF. Written as DNA, the CDR3 is TGCGCCAGCAGACCCCGGTCGACAGGGGAGAACTACGAGCAGTACTTC.

V gene TRBV7-9 combines with J gene TRBJ2-7; D possibly corresponds to TRBD1 (6 bases). Germline CDR1 reads SEHNR; CDR2 reads FQNEAQ (reference sequence). The CDR3 length is 13 residues. V dropped 4 bases and J dropped 3 bases, with 10 bases sitting between them. In DNA, the CDR3 is TGTGCCAGCAGCTCGACAGGAAACTACGAGCAGTACTTC. It translates to CASSSTGNYEQYF.

The chain combines TRBV7-9 with TRBJ2-7, with 8 bases identical to TRBD1. The CDR3 runs to 14 residues. V shed 4 bases and J 7 bases; nucleotides not matched to a gene: 9. The V gene's germline CDR1 is SEHNR and CDR2 FQNEAQ (reference sequence). CDR3 bases: TGTGCCAGCAGCTGGGGGACAGGACTGGGAGAGCAGTACTTC. Residues: CASSWGTGLGEQYF.

The chain links TRBV6-6 to TRBJ2-1; 7 bases map to TRBD1. The V gene end was trimmed by 5 bases and the J gene end by 5 bases; junction bases not matched to a gene: 6. CDR1 MNHNY and CDR2 SVGAGI come from the germline V gene (reference sequence). The CDR3 covers 14 residues. CDR3 bases: TGTGCCAGCAGTCGGACAGGTTCAAACAATGAGCAGTTCTTC. Translated: CASSRTGSNNEQFF.

The chain is built from TRBV9 and TRBJ2-4; unclear D gene. V was trimmed by 3 bases and J by 0 bases, leaving 7 bases between them. The CDR3 length is 14 residues. Germline values: CDR1 SGDLS, CDR2 YYNGEE. The CDR3 loop is CASSAYGAKNIQYF. Here the CDR3 DNA reads TGTGCCAGCAGCGCATACGGAGCCAAAAACATTCAGTACTTC.

The rearrangement links TRBV9 to TRBJ1-1; D gene unclear. Germline lookup yields CDR1 SGDLS and CDR2 YYNGEE. Between the trimmed V and J ends, which lost 2 bases and 3 bases, there was a span of 5 bases. The CDR3 runs to 12 residues. Here the CDR3 DNA reads TGTGCCAGCAGCGTTGGGGACACTGAAGCTTTCTTT. This gives the protein CASSVGDTEAFF.

The chain joins TRBV2 to TRBJ1-1, with a tentative D call TRBD1 (6 bases). The germline V gene has CDR1 SNHLY and CDR2 FYNNEI. V was clipped by 6 bases and J by 1 base, with 15 bases between them. This CDR3 is built from 15 residues. The CDR3 nucleotides are TGTGCCAGCAGGGTTACCGGGACACAGAACACTGAAGCTTTCTTT. It specifies CASRVTGTQNTEAFF. The full variable domain, in which reference TRBV2 and TRBJ1-1 provide the parts outside the CDR3, is EPEVTQTPSHQVTQMGQEVILRCVPISNHLYFYWYRQILGQKVEFLVSFYNNEISEKSEIFDDQFSVERPDGSNFTLKIRSTKLEDSAMYFCASRVTGTQNTEAFFGQGTRLTVV.